These T cell receptor beta chains were read from a single sample in a study of CD8 T cells in Susac syndrome. A single record per CDR3 protein comes from TCRdb applying MiXCR to the immunoSEQ multiplex PCR reads. The sample consists of 75,000 to 100,000 distinct CDR3 sequences, about 93% of them appearing once. Specimen: CD8+ T cells from PBMCs. These TCRs come from a human donor in good health. CDR3s include the opening cysteine and the closing phenylalanine or tryptophan. Fields, in order: clone size, D gene, V gene, J gene, CDR3 DNA, CDR3 protein. The D gene is left open where the match is weak. Size is omitted from some rows. Given values are once, few, many or a class for expanded clones.

size: -; D: -; V: TRBV2; J: TRBJ1-2; DNA: TGTGCCAGCAGTGAAATGGCCGGGACCTACACCTTC; CDR3: CASSEMAGTYTF
size: -; D: TRBD1; V: TRBV27; J: TRBJ2-3; DNA: TGTGCCAGCAGTATAAGGACAGGGGGCGCGGGAGATACGCAGTATTTT; CDR3: CASSIRTGGAGDTQYF
size: -; D: TRBD1; V: TRBV7-9; J: TRBJ2-5; DNA: TGTGCCAGCAGGGGACAGAGCTTCCAAGAGACCCAGTACTTC; CDR3: CASRGQSFQETQYF
size: -; D: -; V: TRBV27; J: TRBJ1-5; DNA: TGTGCCAGCAGTTTAACTGGGGATCAGCCCCAGCATTTT; CDR3: CASSLTGDQPQHF
size: -; D: TRBD2; V: TRBV30; J: TRBJ2-1; DNA: TGTGCCTGGTCTAGCGGGCTCTACAATGAGCAGTTCTTC; CDR3: CAWSSGLYNEQFF
size: -; D: -; V: TRBV7-9; J: TRBJ2-1; DNA: TGTGCCAGCAGCTTAGTAGGTTCCAATGAGCAGTTCTTC; CDR3: CASSLVGSNEQFF
size: -; D: TRBD2; V: TRBV6-5; J: TRBJ2-5; DNA: TGTGCCAGCAGTTACTCGAGTCTAGCGGGGGGCCCGGGCCCTTTGGAGACCCAGTACTTC; CDR3: CASSYSSLAGGPGPLETQYF
size: -; D: -; V: TRBV4-1; J: TRBJ2-3; DNA: TGCGCCAGCAGCCAGGTGAACGGCTGGACAGCTAGCACAGATACGCAGTATTTT; CDR3: CASSQVNGWTASTDTQYF
size: -; D: -; V: TRBV5-4; J: TRBJ2-3; DNA: TGTGCCAGCAGCTTGGCCCCGCAGGCCACAGATACGCAGTATTTT; CDR3: CASSLAPQATDTQYF
size: few; D: -; V: TRBV28; J: TRBJ2-1; DNA: TGTGCCGTACCAACATCTGACGTCTATTCCCCCGCGGGGAATGAGCAGTTCTTC; CDR3: CAVPTSDVYSPAGNEQFF
size: -; D: -; V: TRBV3-1; J: TRBJ2-3; DNA: TGTGCCAGCAGCCAAGAACGCGGGACAGATACGCAGTATTTT; CDR3: CASSQERGTDTQYF
size: once; D: -; V: TRBV14; J: TRBJ2-1; DNA: TGTGCCAGCAGCCAAGAATACCAGGGAGCCGATTTCTTC; CDR3: CASSQEYQGADFF
size: -; D: -; V: TRBV3-1; J: TRBJ2-2; DNA: TGTGCCAGCAGCAGAGAGGGACAGAACACCGGGGAGCTGTTTTTT; CDR3: CASSREGQNTGELFF
size: -; D: -; V: TRBV2; J: TRBJ2-2; DNA: TGTGCCAGCGCGCCGCGGGGGCGCAAAGCCGGGGAGCTGTTTTTT; CDR3: CASAPRGRKAGELFF
size: once; D: -; V: TRBV7-2; J: TRBJ1-6; DNA: TGTGCCAGCAGCCCAGACATCGTTGGTTATAATTCACCCCTCCACTTT; CDR3: CASSPDIVGYNSPLHF
size: -; D: TRBD2; V: TRBV6-2/TRBV6-3; J: TRBJ2-1; DNA: TGTGCCAGCACTAGCGGGCACAATGAGCAGTTCTTC; CDR3: CASTSGHNEQFF